This TCR beta chain was recorded in a study of blood T cell repertoires in COVID-19. The wider study: In each case, the material was cDNA or gDNA derived from T cells, B-cell-depleted T cells, or PBMCs.

Using immunoSEQ multiplex PCR, the repertoire was profiled, and TCRdb retains in-frame clones only, with some absent. The repertoire holds 200,000 to 250,000 clones, 81% seen once, with around 7.2% in the top ten. Germline CDR1 is LGHDT and CDR2 is YNNKEL (reference sequence). This CDR3 comprises 15 residues. V was trimmed by 3 bases and J by 4 bases, leaving 15 bases between them. This clone occurred a few times. Sequencing was performed on peripheral blood. This chain connects TRBV3-1 (or the pseudogene TRBV3-2) to TRBJ1-2; no definite D call. The receptor comes from a woman of 80 years or more with COVID-19, enrolled during active disease. This CDR3 is CASSHREGGPYGYTF. In DNA form, the CDR3 reads TGTGCCAGCAGCCATCGGGAGGGCGGACCCTATGGCTACACCTTC.